The sequence of this T cell receptor beta chain was determined in a study of T cell responses to AZD1222 COVID-19 vaccine. On this clone: Its antigen is undetermined.

Here immunoSEQ multiplex PCR was the method, and the copy in TCRdb shows in-frame clones only, minus some. Counted here are 130,000 or so clones, 80% to 90% occurring once; the ten biggest clones make up 25% to 35%. V was shortened by 0 bases and J by 9 bases, with 10 bases between the two germline ends. Germline CDR1 and CDR2: SGDLS and YYNGEE. There are 14 residues in the CDR3. Whole-study findings and limits: There were mostly white British donors and more females than males, and clonal diversity was possibly underestimated. In all cases, repertoires were sampled only after the peak T cell response. Nearly half of spike-specific TCRs reportedly target unmutated variant regions. Dominant at 160-218 and 743-854, vaccine-associated CD4 TCRs also spanned spike.

The sequences come from peripheral blood, collected 28 days after the second AZD1222 dose. The chain links TRBV9 to TRBJ1-6; D might be TRBD1 (5 bases). This TCR was sampled from an adult who received the AZD1222 COVID-19 vaccine. CDR3: CASSVDPRASPLHF. The CDR3 nucleotides are TGTGCCAGCAGCGTAGACCCCAGGGCTTCACCCCTCCACTTT.